This T cell receptor beta chain is drawn from a study of vaccination effects on CD4 cells after COVID-19. The data were produced by immunoSEQ multiplex PCR, yet TCRdb's version contains in-frame clones alone and is incomplete. The data contain about 21,000 clones, under 85% of them singletons. From germline, CDR1 is SGHDT and CDR2 YYEEEE. The CDR3 length is 14 residues. Between the trimmed V and J ends, which lost 4 bases and 13 bases, there was a span of 18 bases. With the ViraFEST assay, the study expanded antigen-specific CD4+ T cells using viral peptide pools, then sequenced them. Upon completion of about 10 days in culture, CD4+ T cells were isolated. Vaccine recipients had no previous SARS-CoV-2 infection; their nucleocapsid antibodies were negative. A remark on this clone: Its antigen remains unidentified.

The source was CD4+ T cells from PBMCs cultured with HCoV-NL63 spike peptides, collected before COVID-19 vaccination. The receptor was isolated from a human donor who received a COVID-19 vaccine. The V and J genes are TRBV5-6 and TRBJ1-6, with D uncertain. The CDR3 DNA reads TGTGCCAGCAGCCGTGGGGTTTACAACTCTCCCCTCCACTTT. Translating gives CASSRGVYNSPLHF. Supplemented by reference TRBV5-6 and TRBJ1-6, the full variable domain reads DAGVTQSPTHLIKTRGQQVTLRCSPKSGHDTVSWYQQALGQGPQFIFQYYEEEERQRGNFPDRFSGHQFPNYSSELNVNALLLGDSALYLCASSRGVYNSPLHFGNGTRLTVT.